This TCR beta chain was identified during a study of shared clonotypes between healthy human individuals. TCRdb's copy holds only in-frame clones and misses some; the assay was immunoSEQ multiplex PCR. Of over a million clones in the sample, 98% were seen once. V lost 0 bases, J lost 4 bases, and 3 bases stayed unmatched. Germline loops: CDR1 SGHRS, CDR2 YFSETQ. This CDR3 region has 16 residues. This chain links TRBV5-1 with TRBJ2-5; 13 bases fit TRBD2. The TCR comes from a man aged 25 to 45 in good health. Source material: naive CD4+ T cells sorted from blood. As for subset: CD45RA+ positively selected. The CDR3 bases are TGCGCCAGCAGCTTGGAGGGACTAGCGGGATCAGAGACCCAGTACTTC. It translates to CASSLEGLAGSETQYF.